This T cell receptor beta chain came from a study of T-cell reconstitution after alpha-beta-depleted transplantation in children. The CDR3 is 15 residues long. V lost 5 bases and J 0 bases, leaving 11 bases between the germline ends. The sample holds many counts of this clonotype. Its matching antigen is unknown. General study results and limits: From newly produced T cells came most of the T-cell counts and diversity one year after transplant. Some patients owed their high day-60 TCRbeta diversity to surviving recipient T cells and thymic progenitors.

It was with unique molecular identifiers that the TCRbeta library was prepared. TCRdb passed the PCR reads through MiXCR, listing each CDR3 protein once. The sample holds around 300,000 distinct CDR3 sequences, 7.5% to 9% seen once. This rearrangement joins TRBV12-3 or TRBV12-4 to TRBJ1-3; D is possibly TRBD1 (5 bases). This TCR was recovered from a female patient between 2 and 15 years old who had a stem cell transplant for Fanconi anemia, so the T cells may come from the graft donor. The sequences come from peripheral blood, collected 360 days after TCRalphabeta/CD19-depleted stem cell transplant. The CDR3 here is CASSIPGYSGNTIYF. The CDR3 DNA follows: TGTGCCAGCAGTATCCCAGGGTACTCTGGAAACACCATATATTTT.